Shown below are 27 T cell receptor beta chains from a single sample sequenced in a study of beta chain features in type 1 diabetes. The study reverse transcribed the entire isolated RNA, so it sequenced expressed TCRB transcripts. This table comes from immunoSEQ multiplex PCR, and its TCRdb copy is limited to in-frame clones, with some not included. In the table there are more than 120,000 clones, roughly a tenth of which are singletons. The specimen was naive CD4+ T cells from blood. Receptor source: a man aged 18 to 35 in good health.

The sample holds a few counts of this clone. The genes are TRBV4-3 and TRBJ1-1, with D perhaps matching TRBD1 (5 bases). Trimming shortened V by 3 bases and J by 0 bases, and 14 bases separated the two germline ends. The germline V gene encodes CDR1 LGHNA and CDR2 YSLEER. This CDR3 has 16 amino acids. In DNA form, the CDR3 reads TGCGCCAGCAGCCAGGCAGGGTTCTCCCTGAACACTGAAGCTTTCTTT. Translated, it gives CASSQAGFSLNTEAFF.

Only a few counts were recorded for this clone. The V and J genes are TRBV7-2 and TRBJ2-7; TRBD2 matches at 9 bases. CDR1 and CDR2 (germline): SGHTA, FQGNSA. Trimming removed 5 bases from V and 3 bases from J; junction bases left unmatched: 8. The CDR3 contains 15 residues. The CDR3 here is CASSPLPSGVYEQYF. CDR3 nucleotide sequence: TGTGCCAGCAGCCCCCTTCCTAGCGGGGTCTACGAGCAGTACTTC.

This clone was seen repeatedly, ten times or more. CDR3 sequence: CASSFTSSTDTQYF. In nucleotides, the CDR3 is TGTGCCAGCAGCTTCACAAGTAGCACAGATACGCAGTATTTT. This chain links TRBV7-2 with TRBJ2-3; no reliable D call. CDR1 is SGHTA and CDR2 is FQGNSA in the germline V gene. Trimming left V 3 bases short and J 0 bases short, with 7 bases between. There are 14 residues in the CDR3.

This clone has more than one count but fewer than ten. Within the sample, other DNA sequences also encode this same CDR3. V is TRBV5-1 and J is TRBJ2-5; 10 bases agree with TRBD2. This CDR3 is built from 15 residues. J was trimmed by 5 bases and V by 4 bases; bases with no gene match: 8. Germline lookup yields CDR1 SGHRS and CDR2 YFSETQ. The CDR3 region is CASSLLAGAGETQYF. The CDR3 DNA reads TGCGCCAGCAGCCTCCTAGCGGGGGCCGGGGAGACCCAGTACTTC.

Only a few counts were recorded for this clone. CDR3: CATRVRVRSYEQYF. CDR3 coding DNA: TGCGCCACCCGGGTTCGGGTTCGATCCTACGAGCAGTACTTC. The chain has TRBV23-1 and TRBJ2-7; D is unclear. TRBV23-1 is flagged as an ORF with uncertain function. Trimming stripped 10 bases from V and 1 base from J, with 17 bases between. CDR3 length equals 14 residues.

This sequence joins TRBV14 and TRBJ2-7, with 9 bases matching TRBD1. The CDR3 extends over 15 amino acids. Unmatched junction bases numbered 8, after V lost 4 bases and J lost 4 bases. Germline lookup yields CDR1 SGHDN and CDR2 FVKESK. CDR3 DNA: TGTGCCAGCAGCCGCACCGGGACAGGGTCGTACGAGCAGTACTTC. This encodes CASSRTGTGSYEQYF.

This clone appeared a few times. The V gene is TRBV5-1, the J gene TRBJ2-7, with TRBD2 as a possible D gene (5 bases). The CDR3 sequence is 18 residues long. Trimming took 4 bases from V and 0 from J, leaving 23 bases between them. CDR1 and CDR2 from the germline V gene are SGHRS and YFSETQ. CDR3 coding DNA: TGCGCCAGCAGCACATTTGGGCGATCGCGGGTCAGCTCCTACGAGCAGTACTTC. This gives the protein CASSTFGRSRVSSYEQYF.

The CDR3 loop is CASSYDGQATKNQPQHF. In nucleotides, the CDR3 is TGTGCCAGCAGCTACGACGGACAGGCGACTAAGAATCAGCCCCAGCATTTT. The chain is built from TRBV7-6 and TRBJ1-5, with 7 bases lining up with TRBD1. This CDR3 has 17 amino acids. Germline CDR1 and CDR2: SGHVS and FNYEAQ. The V segment lost 4 bases and the J segment 4 bases; nucleotides outside the gene matches: 13.

This clone was recorded at least ten times. The chain recombines TRBV7-2 with TRBJ2-2; TRBD1 matches at 7 bases. V dropped 6 bases and J dropped 7; count of bases not matched to a gene: 8. The germline V gene has CDR1 SGHTA and CDR2 FQGNSA. The CDR3 totals 14 residues. CDR3 nucleotides: TGTGCCAGCAGAGAGACAGGGTCGGGCGGGGAGCTGTTTTTT. It specifies CASRETGSGGELFF.

This rearrangement joins TRBV7-2 to TRBJ2-5; 9 bases match TRBD2. The CDR3 is made up of 15 amino acids. V gave up 6 bases and J gave up 0 bases; unmatched junction bases: 5. Germline values: CDR1 SGHTA, CDR2 FQGNSA. CDR3 in DNA: TGTGCCAGCAGACCGACTAGCGGCTACCAAGAGACCCAGTACTTC. Protein sequence: CASRPTSGYQETQYF. Combining the CDR3 with reference TRBV7-2 and TRBJ2-5 gives the whole variable domain GAGVSQSPSNKVTEKGKDVELRCDPISGHTALYWYRQSLGQGLEFLIYFQGNSAPDKSGLPSDRFSAERTGGSVSTLTIQRTQQEDSAVYLCASRPTSGYQETQYFGPGTRLLVL.

The CDR3 DNA follows: TGTGCCAGCAGTGAAGACAGGAACACCGGGGAGCTGTTTTTT. As protein: CASSEDRNTGELFF. The chain has TRBV7-2 and TRBJ2-2; TRBD1 might be the D (5 bases). Germline V gene data show CDR1 as SGHTA and CDR2 as FQGNSA. V was trimmed by 6 bases and J by 1 base, leaving 9 bases between them. The CDR3 spans 14 residues.

This clone was counted only a few times. The rearrangement links TRBV6-1 to TRBJ1-1; the match to TRBD1 covers 8 bases. The CDR3 totals 14 residues. Per the germline V gene, CDR1 is MNHNS and CDR2 is SASEGT. With V trimmed by 4 bases and J by 5 bases, 6 bases remained unmatched. CDR3 loop: CASSGTGRGTEAFF. In DNA, the CDR3 is TGTGCCAGCAGTGGGACAGGGAGGGGGACTGAAGCTTTCTTT.

This clone has only a few counts. The rearrangement links TRBV5-1 to TRBJ2-7, with 13 bases matching TRBD2. This CDR3 is built from 17 residues. The V segment lost 4 bases and the J segment 5 bases; nucleotides outside the gene matches: 12. Per the germline V gene, CDR1 is SGHRS and CDR2 is YFSETQ. CDR3 coding DNA: TGCGCCAGCAGCCCAACATTACTAGCGGGGGGGCCCCACGAGCAGTACTTC. This translates into CASSPTLLAGGPHEQYF.

The V call is TRBV18, the J call TRBJ2-1; 8 positions match TRBD1. The CDR3 totals 13 residues. Losses at the gene ends were 3 bases for V and 6 bases for J; bases not matched to a gene: 1. The germline gives CDR1 KGHSH, CDR2 LQKENI. The DNA for the CDR3 is TGTGCCAGCTCACCGGGACAGGCCAATGAGCAGTTCTTC. Translated, it gives CASSPGQANEQFF.

This clone was picked up a small number of times. The V call is TRBV7-2, the J call TRBJ2-2, with TRBD2 matching 7 bases. J lost 5 bases, V lost 5 bases, and 11 bases had no gene match. This CDR3 is 16 amino acids long. Germline values: CDR1 SGHTA, CDR2 FQGNSA. The DNA for the CDR3 is TGTGCCAGCAGCCCAGGGCCGGGACTACAAACCGGGGAGCTGTTTTTT. It yields the protein CASSPGPGLQTGELFF.

This rearrangement joins TRBV6-5 to TRBJ2-3; 10 nucleotides line up with TRBD1. CDR3 size: 15 residues. The germline CDR1 and CDR2 sequences are MNHEY and SVGAGI. V lost 6 bases to trimming and J lost 5 bases; unmatched junction nucleotides: 8. CDR3 DNA: TGTGCCAGCAGAGGACAGGGGGTTTTTGGAGATACGCAGTATTTT. Translation gives CASRGQGVFGDTQYF.

This clone has a handful of counts. The chain combines TRBV28 with TRBJ2-7; TRBD2 matches at 8 bases. This CDR3 contains 15 residues. V lost 2 bases to trimming and J lost 3 bases; unmatched junction nucleotides: 6. Germline CDR1 is MDHEN and CDR2 is SYDVKM. In DNA, the CDR3 is TGTGCCAGCAGTTTAGCGGGGGGCGGATTCTACGAGCAGTACTTC. This gives the protein CASSLAGGGFYEQYF.

The gene calls are TRBV10-1 and TRBJ2-4, with 8 bases identical to TRBD2. After removal of 6 bases from V and 3 bases from J, the junction contained 4 bases not matched to a gene. The CDR3 is 14 amino acids. Germline-derived CDR1 and CDR2 are WNHNN and SYGVQD (reference sequence). CDR3 sequence (DNA): TGCGCCAGCAGCGAAGGGACTAGCAAAAACATTCAGTACTTC. As protein: CASSEGTSKNIQYF.

The CDR3 DNA reads as TGCGCCAGCAGTGAGTCGAGCGGCTATGGCTACACCTTC. Protein: CASSESSGYGYTF. The V and J genes are TRBV10-1 and TRBJ1-2, with unresolved D. This CDR3 spans 13 amino acids. V dropped 0 bases and J dropped 4 bases, with 6 bases sitting between them. CDR1 is WNHNN and CDR2 is SYGVQD in the germline V gene (reference sequence).

This clone has just a few counts. The chain employs TRBV5-4 and TRBJ2-5, with 7 bases that match TRBD1. This CDR3 spans 15 amino acids. The ends lost 4 bases at V and 5 bases at J; junction bases unmatched: 11. CDR1 and CDR2 (germline): SGHNT, YYREEE (reference sequence). This chain's CDR3 is CASSPTGSSFETQYF. The CDR3 coding sequence is TGTGCCAGCAGCCCGACAGGGAGTTCGTTTGAGACCCAGTACTTC.

The chain carries TRBV19 and TRBJ1-2, with a weak D call TRBD1 (6 bases). CDR1 and CDR2 from the germline V gene are LNHDA and SQIVND (reference sequence). V shed 9 bases and J shed 11 bases, with 28 bases lying between them. This CDR3 has 15 amino acids. The CDR3 DNA follows: TGTGCCAGCTTAGGGGACACTGCCCGACCTATGCGGTACACCTTC. Translated: CASLGDTARPMRYTF.

This rearrangement joins TRBV6-1 to TRBJ1-2; the D is unclear. Germline loops: CDR1 MNHNS, CDR2 SASEGT. The CDR3 is 15 residues long. Between the trimmed V and J ends, which lost 2 bases and 6 bases, there was a span of 16 bases. The CDR3 here is CASSELGNTLNGYTF. The CDR3 DNA is TGTGCCAGCAGTGAATTGGGCAACACCCTCAATGGCTACACCTTC.

This clone was counted at least ten times. The CDR3: CASSVGSGGSSPLHF. In DNA, the CDR3 is TGTGCCAGCAGCGTAGGGTCAGGGGGAAGTTCACCCCTCCACTTT. The V gene is TRBV9, the J gene TRBJ1-6; TRBD1 matches at 7 bases. Per germline, CDR1 SGDLS and CDR2 YYNGEE. The CDR3 consists of 15 residues. Unmatched junction bases numbered 6, after V lost 0 bases and J lost 9 bases.

The chain has TRBV28 and TRBJ2-1; 7 bases are shared with TRBD1. This CDR3 is 17 amino acids long. Germline-derived CDR1 and CDR2 are MDHEN and SYDVKM. The V segment lost 4 bases and the J segment 6 bases; nucleotides outside the gene matches: 15. DNA for the CDR3: TGTGCCAGCAGTTCGCCCTCCGGGACAGATGGGTTCAATGAGCAGTTCTTC. It specifies CASSSPSGTDGFNEQFF.

CDR3: CASSEGWTATNEKLFF. CDR3 DNA: TGTGCCAGCAGTGAAGGATGGACAGCAACTAATGAAAAACTGTTTTTT. The V gene is TRBV25-1, the J gene TRBJ1-4, with D maybe TRBD1 (6 bases). CDR1 is MGHDK and CDR2 is SYGVNS in the germline V gene. Trimming removed 2 bases at V and 0 bases at J, with 10 bases between. The CDR3 length is 16 residues.

This clone was counted a few times. This chain uses TRBV10-3 with TRBJ1-5; TRBD1 might be the D (6 bases). Germline lookup yields CDR1 ENHRY and CDR2 SYGVKD. The CDR3 spans 16 residues. V gave up 0 bases and J gave up 4 bases, with 13 bases separating them. CDR3 residues: CAISESGRGLNQPQHF. The CDR3 DNA is TGTGCCATCAGTGAGTCGGGCAGGGGTCTAAATCAGCCCCAGCATTTT.

This clone has only a few counts. This chain connects TRBV2 to TRBJ2-5; 8 positions match TRBD1. The CDR3 loop spans 10 amino acids. CDR1 and CDR2 (germline): SNHLY, FYNNEI. V shed 9 bases, J shed 11 bases, and the junction held 5 bases outside the gene matches. The CDR3 spells CASRTGQQYF. The CDR3, as DNA: TGTGCCAGTCGGACAGGGCAGCAGTACTTC. The entire variable domain, with the rest obtained from reference TRBV2 and TRBJ2-5, is as follows: EPEVTQTPSHQVTQMGQEVILRCVPISNHLYFYWYRQILGQKVEFLVSFYNNEISEKSEIFDDQFSVERPDGSNFTLKIRSTKLEDSAMYFCASRTGQQYFGPGTRLLVL.